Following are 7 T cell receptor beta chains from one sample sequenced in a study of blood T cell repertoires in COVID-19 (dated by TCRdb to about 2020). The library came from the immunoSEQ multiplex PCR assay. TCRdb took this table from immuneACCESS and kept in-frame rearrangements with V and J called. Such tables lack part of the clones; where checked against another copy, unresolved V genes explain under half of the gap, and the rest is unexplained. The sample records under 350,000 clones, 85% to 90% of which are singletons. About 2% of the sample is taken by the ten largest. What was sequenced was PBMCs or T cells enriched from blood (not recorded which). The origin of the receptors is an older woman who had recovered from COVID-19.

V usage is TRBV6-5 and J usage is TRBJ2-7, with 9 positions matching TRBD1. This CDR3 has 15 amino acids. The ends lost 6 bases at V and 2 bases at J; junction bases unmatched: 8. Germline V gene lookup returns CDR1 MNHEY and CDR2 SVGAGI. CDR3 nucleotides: TGTGCCAGCAGACGAGGGACAGGGCCCACCTACGAGCAGTACTTC. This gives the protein CASRRGTGPTYEQYF.

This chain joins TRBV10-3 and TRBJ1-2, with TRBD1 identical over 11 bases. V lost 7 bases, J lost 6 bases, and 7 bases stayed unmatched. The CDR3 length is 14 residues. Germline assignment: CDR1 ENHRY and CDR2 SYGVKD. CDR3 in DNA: TGTGCCATCACTCTCACGGGACAGGGGGATGGCTACACCTTC. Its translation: CAITLTGQGDGYTF.

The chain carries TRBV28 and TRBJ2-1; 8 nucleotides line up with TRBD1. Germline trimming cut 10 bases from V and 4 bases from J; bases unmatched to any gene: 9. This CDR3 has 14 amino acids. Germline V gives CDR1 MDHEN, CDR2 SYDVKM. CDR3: CATTGQGKYNEQFF. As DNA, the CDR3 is TGTGCCACCACAGGACAGGGAAAATACAATGAGCAGTTCTTC.

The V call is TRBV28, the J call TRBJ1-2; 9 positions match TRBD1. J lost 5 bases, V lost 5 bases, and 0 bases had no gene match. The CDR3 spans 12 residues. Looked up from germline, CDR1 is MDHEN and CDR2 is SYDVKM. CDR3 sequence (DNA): TGTGCCAGCAGTGGACAGGGGTATGGCTACACCTTC. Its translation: CASSGQGYGYTF.

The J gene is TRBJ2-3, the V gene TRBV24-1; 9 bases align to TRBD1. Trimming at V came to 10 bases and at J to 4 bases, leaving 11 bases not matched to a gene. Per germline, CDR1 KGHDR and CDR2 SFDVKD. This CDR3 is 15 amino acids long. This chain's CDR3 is CATETTGGGADTQYF. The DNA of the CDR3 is TGTGCCACGGAGACCACAGGGGGCGGAGCAGATACGCAGTATTTT.

The CDR3 spells CASSLRDYLSYEQYF. The CDR3 DNA reads TGTGCCAGCAGCCTCCGGGACTACCTCTCCTACGAGCAGTACTTC. The V gene is TRBV28, the J gene TRBJ2-7; the match to TRBD2 covers 7 bases. The length of the CDR3 is 15 residues. Germline V gene lookup returns CDR1 MDHEN and CDR2 SYDVKM. Trimming removed 6 bases from V and 0 bases from J; junction bases left unmatched: 8.

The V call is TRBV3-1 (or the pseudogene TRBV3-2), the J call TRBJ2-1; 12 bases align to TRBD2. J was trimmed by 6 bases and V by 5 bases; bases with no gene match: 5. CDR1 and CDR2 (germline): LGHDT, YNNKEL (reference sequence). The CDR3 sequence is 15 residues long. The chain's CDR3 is CASSFTSGGINEQFF. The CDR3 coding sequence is TGTGCCAGCAGCTTCACTAGCGGGGGGATCAATGAGCAGTTCTTC.